Following are 14 T cell receptor beta chains from one sample sequenced in a study of cytomegalovirus exposure and HLA in healthy donors. A multiplex PCR was run with 60 Vbeta primers and 13 Jbeta primers. Method: immunoSEQ multiplex PCR; TCRdb's copy keeps in-frame clones and lacks some. The sample has approximately 190,000 clones, 75% to 90% seen once; the top ten hold approximately 6.3%. The sequencing input was PBMCs. These receptor sequences come from a man aged 40-49 years in good health and CMV-seropositive.

Worth noting for this clone: One end of the junction is discordant with germline, which a read error may explain. The J gene is TRBJ2-7, the V gene TRBV7-9, with D tentatively TRBD2 (6 bases). The germline gives CDR1 SEHNR, CDR2 FQNEAQ (reference sequence). The CDR3 totals 12 residues. CDR3 coding DNA: TGTTCCAGCAGCTTAGCGCGGGGCGAGCAGTACTTC. This encodes CSSSLARGEQYF.

A single count supports this clone. The V and J genes are TRBV18 and TRBJ2-1; D perhaps matches TRBD1 (5 bases). The V gene lost 0 bases and the J gene lost 1 base, with 13 bases spanning the gap. Germline V gene lookup returns CDR1 KGHSH and CDR2 LQKENI. This CDR3 contains 17 residues. CDR3 region: CASSPPSWQGSYNEQFF. The CDR3 nucleotides read TGTGCCAGCTCACCACCGAGCTGGCAGGGTTCCTACAATGAGCAGTTCTTC.

The rearrangement links TRBV4-3 to TRBJ1-6, with D hard to call. The germline CDR1 and CDR2 sequences are LGHNA and YSLEER. CDR3 length: 15 residues. V was pared by 7 bases and J by 5 bases, with 15 bases between. This chain's CDR3 is CASKGGPTDNSPLHF. The DNA of the CDR3 is TGCGCCAGCAAAGGAGGGCCGACCGATAATTCACCCCTCCACTTT.

In its sample, this clone was seen a few times. The V and J genes are TRBV9 and TRBJ1-1, with D possibly TRBD1 on 5 matching bases. Trimming cost V 0 bases and J 6 bases, with 9 bases left between them. Germline V lookup: CDR1 SGDLS, CDR2 YYNGEE. The CDR3 runs to 13 residues. The CDR3 DNA follows: TGTGCCAGCAGCGTAGATAGGGGCGCTGAAGCTTTCTTT. Encoded protein: CASSVDRGAEAFF.

The chain carries TRBV9 and TRBJ2-3, with 9 bases lining up with TRBD1. From germline, CDR1 is SGDLS and CDR2 YYNGEE. The CDR3 has 18 residues. With V trimmed by 0 bases and J by 1 base, 9 bases remained unmatched. The CDR3 sequence is CASSVGVQDRGGTDTQYF. DNA for the CDR3: TGTGCCAGCAGCGTAGGGGTTCAGGACAGGGGAGGCACAGATACGCAGTATTTT. Supplemented by reference TRBV9 and TRBJ2-3, the full variable domain reads DSGVTQTPKHLITATGQRVTLRCSPRSGDLSVYWYQQSLDQGLQFLIQYYNGEERAKGNILERFSAQQFPDLHSELNLSSLELGDSALYFCASSVGVQDRGGTDTQYFGPGTRLTVL.

A word on this clone: Germline is not matched at one junction end, which may reflect a read error. V is TRBV7-9 and J is TRBJ2-1, with a weak D call TRBD2 (6 bases). The germline CDR1 and CDR2 sequences are SEHNR and FQNEAQ (reference sequence). The CDR3 loop spans 15 amino acids. The CDR3 region is CSSSQQRATYNEQFF. The CDR3 DNA follows: TGTTCCAGCAGCCAACAGCGGGCAACCTACAATGAGCAGTTCTTC.

The chain employs TRBV5-8 and TRBJ2-3; no clear D gene. Trimming took 4 bases from V and 0 from J, leaving 6 bases between them. The CDR3 has 13 amino acids. The germline V gene has CDR1 SGHTS and CDR2 YDEGEE. This chain's CDR3 is CASSLGSTDTQYF. The CDR3 nucleotides are TGTGCCAGCAGCCTCGGTAGCACAGATACGCAGTATTTT.

This clone appeared a few times. The chain employs TRBV4-3 and TRBJ1-1, with D possibly TRBD1 on 5 matching bases. Trimming removed 1 base at V and 1 base at J, with 13 bases between. Germline CDR1 is LGHNA and CDR2 is YSLEER. This CDR3 region has 16 residues. CDR3 nucleotide sequence: TGCGCCAGCAGCCAAGTCGTCGGGGGGAAGAACACTGAAGCTTTCTTT. This sequence encodes CASSQVVGGKNTEAFF.

The CDR3 sequence is CASSRIGTGRGYTF. The CDR3 bases are TGTGCCAGCAGCCGCATAGGGACAGGACGGGGCTACACCTTC. The chain is built from TRBV11-2 and TRBJ1-2; TRBD1 matches at 8 bases. V was pared by 5 bases and J by 8 bases, with 10 bases of the junction left unmatched. Germline CDR1 SGHAT, CDR2 FQNNGV. This CDR3 has 14 residues.

CDR3 region: CASSQEVANPNSYYNSPLHF. CDR3 nucleotide sequence: TGCGCCAGCAGCCAAGAGGTAGCAAACCCAAACTCTTACTATAATTCACCCCTCCACTTT. This rearrangement joins TRBV4-3 to TRBJ1-6; no firm D call. CDR1 is LGHNA, CDR2 YSLEER, per germline. V was shortened by 0 bases and J by 3 bases, with 21 bases between the two germline ends. The CDR3 length is 20 residues.

In this sample, this clone turned up a few times. V gene TRBV2 combines with J gene TRBJ2-2; TRBD2 might be the D (5 bases). CDR3 length equals 14 residues. Trimming pared 6 bases from V and 0 bases from J, leaving 8 bases between. The germline gives CDR1 SNHLY, CDR2 FYNNEI. The CDR3 sequence is CASRRATNTGELFF. CDR3 nucleotide sequence: TGTGCCAGCAGGAGGGCCACGAACACCGGGGAGCTGTTTTTT.

The V call is TRBV6-5, the J call TRBJ2-7, with a weak D call TRBD1 (6 bases). Germline V gene sequence: CDR1 MNHEY, CDR2 SVGAGI. The CDR3 is 14 residues long. The V and J ends lost 7 bases and 3 bases respectively, with 16 bases between them. CDR3 sequence reads: CASIKTGTSYEQYF. The CDR3 DNA follows: TGTGCCAGCATCAAAACAGGGACCAGCTACGAGCAGTACTTC.

The genes are TRBV30 and TRBJ1-1; TRBD1 is a possible D gene (6 bases). The CDR3 covers 15 residues. V dropped 6 bases and J dropped 8 bases, with 25 bases sitting between them. Germline loops: CDR1 GTSNPN, CDR2 SVGIG (reference sequence). CDR3 in amino acids: CACLPFPTGSNEAFF. The CDR3 DNA sequence: TGTGCCTGCTTACCCTTTCCAACAGGGTCCAACGAAGCTTTCTTT.

The V call is TRBV7-9, the J call TRBJ2-2, with 8 bases lining up with TRBD1. Germline loops: CDR1 SEHNR, CDR2 FQNEAQ (reference sequence). Trimming removed 5 bases from V and 2 bases from J; junction bases left unmatched: 7. This CDR3 is 16 amino acids long. The CDR3 DNA reads as TGTGCCAGCAGCCATGACAGGGGCGCCAACACCGGGGAGCTGTTTTTT. This gives the protein CASSHDRGANTGELFF.